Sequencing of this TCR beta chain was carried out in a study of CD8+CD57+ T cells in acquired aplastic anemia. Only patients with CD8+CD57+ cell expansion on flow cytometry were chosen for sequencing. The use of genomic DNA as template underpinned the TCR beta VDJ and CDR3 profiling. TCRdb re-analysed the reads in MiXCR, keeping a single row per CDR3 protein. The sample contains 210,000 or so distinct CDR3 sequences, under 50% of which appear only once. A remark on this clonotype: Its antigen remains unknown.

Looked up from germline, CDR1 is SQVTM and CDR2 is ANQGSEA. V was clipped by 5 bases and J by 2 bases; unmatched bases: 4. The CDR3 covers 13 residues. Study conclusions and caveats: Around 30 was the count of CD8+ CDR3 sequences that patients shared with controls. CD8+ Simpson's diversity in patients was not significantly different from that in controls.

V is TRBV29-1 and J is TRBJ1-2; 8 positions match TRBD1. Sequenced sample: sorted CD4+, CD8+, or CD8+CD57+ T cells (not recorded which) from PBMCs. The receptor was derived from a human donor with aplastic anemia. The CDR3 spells CSVLGDRNYGYTF. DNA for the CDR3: TGCAGCGTTCTAGGGGACAGGAACTATGGCTACACCTTC.